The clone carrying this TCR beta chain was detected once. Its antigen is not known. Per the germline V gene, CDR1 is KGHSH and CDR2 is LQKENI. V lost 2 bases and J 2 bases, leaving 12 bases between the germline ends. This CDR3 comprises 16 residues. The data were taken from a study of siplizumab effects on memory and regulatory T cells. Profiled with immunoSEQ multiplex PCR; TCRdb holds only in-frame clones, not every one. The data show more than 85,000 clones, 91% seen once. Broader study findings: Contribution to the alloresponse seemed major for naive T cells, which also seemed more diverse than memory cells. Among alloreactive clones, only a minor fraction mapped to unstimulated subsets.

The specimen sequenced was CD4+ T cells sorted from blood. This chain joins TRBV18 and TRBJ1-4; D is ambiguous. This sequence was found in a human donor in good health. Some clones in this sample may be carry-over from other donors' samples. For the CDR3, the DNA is TGTGCCAGCTCACCAGACACGCTGGTTACTAATGAAAAACTGTTTTTT. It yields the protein CASSPDTLVTNEKLFF.